This T cell receptor (beta chain) stems from a study of cytomegalovirus exposure and HLA in healthy donors. Study-level results: Using the classifier, cytomegalovirus status was reportedly diagnosed with high specificity and sensitivity.

Trimming cost V 4 bases and J 7 bases, with 10 bases left between them. Per the germline V gene, CDR1 is MGHRA and CDR2 is YSYEKL. The CDR3 is 12 residues long. In this sample, this clone turned up a few times. The antigen is not known. Vbeta (60) and Jbeta (13) primers were used in the PCR. Assay: immunoSEQ multiplex PCR; the TCRdb copy retains only in-frame clones and omits some. This sample has some 65,000 clones, with around 68% found just once. The sample consisted of PBMCs. This rearrangement joins TRBV4-1 to TRBJ1-1; tentative D call: TRBD1 (6 bases). This receptor was obtained from a woman aged 25 to 39 in good health and CMV-seronegative. The CDR3 DNA follows: TGCGCCAGCAGCCTTCGGACAGATGAAGCTTTCTTT. Its translation is CASSLRTDEAFF.